The 17 T cell receptor beta chains reported below all come from one sample, sequenced in a study of CD8 T cells in ankylosing spondylitis. In TCRdb, the 5' RACE reads were re-called with MiXCR into one record per CDR3 protein. The sample has under 55,000 distinct CDR3 sequences, roughly 7.3% seen once. The sequenced material came from blood, either unsorted or a sorted T cell fraction (not recorded which). The receptor source for this set is a female donor with ankylosing spondylitis or in good health (not recorded which).

The chain combines TRBV11-3 with TRBJ2-7, with D tentatively TRBD2 (6 bases). Between the trimmed V and J ends, which lost 5 bases and 5 bases, there was a span of 16 bases. CDR3 length: 14 amino acids. Germline CDR1 SGHNT, CDR2 YENEEA. The CDR3 DNA is TGTGCCAGCAGCGACCGGGACTTCGACGACGAGCAGTACTTC. Translation: CASSDRDFDDEQYF.

This clonotype was recorded many times. This rearrangement joins TRBV2 to TRBJ2-5; D is unclear. Germline V lookup: CDR1 SNHLY, CDR2 FYNNEI. Trimming stripped 3 bases from V and 1 base from J, with 12 bases between. This CDR3 is built from 15 residues. The CDR3 reads CASSDSFRTQETQYF. For the CDR3, the DNA is TGTGCCAGCAGTGATAGCTTTAGGACCCAAGAGACCCAGTACTTC.

This clonotype was detected ten times or more. The rearrangement links TRBV5-6 to TRBJ1-1; D perhaps matches TRBD1 (6 bases). Germline values: CDR1 SGHDT, CDR2 YYEEEE. The V gene lost 3 bases and the J gene lost 3 bases, with 15 bases spanning the gap. This CDR3 contains 15 residues. In nucleotides, the CDR3 is TGTGCCAGCAGCTCAACAGGGAGGGGGGACACTGAAGCTTTCTTT. Its translation is CASSSTGRGDTEAFF.

This clonotype was seen many times. The CDR3 spells CASVPEGYNEQFF. Written as DNA, the CDR3 is TGTGCCAGCGTCCCGGAGGGCTACAATGAGCAGTTCTTC. This chain links TRBV28 with TRBJ2-1; TRBD2 might be the D (6 bases). V was shortened by 8 bases and J by 3 bases, with 11 bases between the two germline ends. This CDR3 has 13 residues. Germline loops: CDR1 MDHEN, CDR2 SYDVKM.

This clonotype was recorded many times. This sequence joins TRBV28 and TRBJ1-2, with D perhaps TRBD1 (5 bases). Germline V gives CDR1 MDHEN, CDR2 SYDVKM. The CDR3 extends over 13 amino acids. Trimming shortened V by 5 bases and J by 3 bases, and 10 bases separated the two germline ends. CDR3 bases: TGTGCCAGCAGTACAGGAAGGGACTATGGCTACACCTTC. Its protein product is CASSTGRDYGYTF.

In its sample, this clonotype was seen many times. The V call is TRBV5-1, the J call TRBJ2-7; D might be TRBD1 (6 bases). Germline CDR1 and CDR2: SGHRS and YFSETQ. The CDR3 sequence is 15 residues long. Trimming took off 2 bases at V and 4 bases at J, with 16 bases between the two ends. The CDR3 loop reads CASSFLTGLTYEQYF. The CDR3 region has the DNA TGCGCCAGCAGCTTCTTGACAGGCCTAACGTACGAGCAGTACTTC. Drawing the rest from reference TRBV5-1 and TRBJ2-7, the complete variable domain is KAGVTQTPRYLIKTRGQQVTLSCSPISGHRSVSWYQQTPGQGLQFLFEYFSETQRNKGNFPGRFSGRQFSNSRSEMNVSTLELGDSALYLCASSFLTGLTYEQYFGPGTRLTVT.

This clonotype came up many times. The rearrangement links TRBV7-3 to TRBJ2-2; 8 bases fit TRBD1. The CDR3 spans 17 residues. V gave up 5 bases and J gave up 5 bases; unmatched junction bases: 13. In germline, CDR1 is SGHTA, CDR2 FQGTGA. In DNA form, the CDR3 reads TGTGCCAGCAGCCTCTTGCCGATTGGGACAGGTACCGGGGAGCTGTTTTTT. Protein sequence: CASSLLPIGTGTGELFF. The full variable domain, completed using reference TRBV7-3 and TRBJ2-2, is GAGVSQTPSNKVTEKGKYVELRCDPISGHTALYWYRQSLGQGPEFLIYFQGTGAADDSGLPNDRFFAVRPEGSVSTLKIQRTERGDSAVYLCASSLLPIGTGTGELFFGEGSRLTVL.

This clonotype was detected only a few times. The chain couples TRBV5-4 to TRBJ2-6; no reliable D call. V was cut by 2 bases and J by 4 bases, with 19 bases left in between. The CDR3 contains 18 residues. Germline loops: CDR1 SGHNT, CDR2 YYREEE (reference sequence). CDR3 sequence reads: CASSFGSPPISGANVLTF. CDR3 in DNA: TGTGCCAGCAGCTTCGGATCGCCCCCGATCTCAGGGGCCAACGTCCTGACTTTC.

This clonotype appeared a single time. This chain connects TRBV15 to TRBJ2-1; perhaps TRBD1 as D (6 bases). CDR1 and CDR2 from the germline V gene are LNHNV and YYDKDF (reference sequence). Trimming stripped 3 bases from V and 10 bases from J, with 10 bases between. The CDR3 sequence is 12 residues long. The CDR3 DNA reads TGTGCCACCAGCAGGGGGGCTCGGGAGCAGTTCTTC. As protein: CATSRGAREQFF. Full variable domain (rest looked up from reference TRBV15 and TRBJ2-1): DAMVIQNPRYQVTQFGKPVTLSCSQTLNHNVMYWYQQKSSQAPKLLFHYYDKDFNNEADTPDNFQSRRPNTSFCFLDIRSPGLGDTAMYLCATSRGAREQFFGPGTRLTVL.

This clonotype has ten or more counts. This rearrangement joins TRBV20-1 to TRBJ1-2, with unresolved D. V was shortened by 1 base and J by 5 bases, with 17 bases between the two germline ends. This CDR3 region has 15 residues. In germline, CDR1 is DFQATT, CDR2 SNEGSKA (reference sequence). CDR3 amino acids: CSARGSLEFYYGYTF. CDR3 DNA: TGCAGTGCTAGAGGTTCATTAGAGTTTTATTATGGCTACACCTTC.

This clonotype was seen at least ten times. This rearrangement joins TRBV6-5 to TRBJ1-4; D call uncertain. CDR3 length: 14 residues. The V gene's germline CDR1 is MNHEY and CDR2 SVGAGI. V lost 2 bases and J lost 7, with 11 bases in between. DNA for the CDR3: TGTGCCAGCAGTTACGGCCCGGACGGTGAAAAACTGTTTTTT. It translates to CASSYGPDGEKLFF.

This clonotype was seen a few times. The chain carries TRBV5-4 and TRBJ2-2; D remains ambiguous. Germline values: CDR1 SGHNT, CDR2 YYREEE (reference sequence). This CDR3 comprises 13 residues. V was shortened by 5 bases and J by 5 bases, with 10 bases between the two germline ends. As DNA, the CDR3 is TGTGCCAGCAGTCCACTTGGGACCGGGGAGCTGTTTTTT. Protein product: CASSPLGTGELFF.

This clonotype was observed a few times. In nucleotides, the CDR3 is TGTGCCGAATCGGGGGGGGTACGCAATGAGCAGTTCTTC. This translates into CAESGGVRNEQFF. The chain employs TRBV11-2 and TRBJ2-1; TRBD2 aligns across 8 bases. The V gene's germline CDR1 is SGHAT and CDR2 FQNNGV. Trimming removed 11 bases from V and 6 bases from J; junction bases left unmatched: 9. The CDR3 consists of 13 residues. Complete variable domain (other parts from reference TRBV11-2 and TRBJ2-1): EAGVAQSPRYKIIEKRQSVAFWCNPISGHATLYWYQQILGQGPKLLIQFQNNGVVDDSQLPKDRFSAERLKGVDSTLKIQPAKLEDSAVYLCAESGGVRNEQFFGPGTRLTVL.

This clonotype was detected ten times or more. This chain uses TRBV3-1 with TRBJ1-6, with TRBD1 identical over 8 bases. Per germline, CDR1 LGHDT and CDR2 YNNKEL (reference sequence). V lost 4 bases, J lost 10 bases, and 9 bases stayed unmatched. The CDR3 length is 15 residues. The CDR3 bases are TGTGCCAGCAGCCTACGGACAGGGAAAGGATCACCCCTCCACTTT. Its protein product is CASSLRTGKGSPLHF. The full variable domain, its missing parts supplied by reference TRBV3-1 and TRBJ1-6, is DTAVSQTPKYLVTQMGNDKSIKCEQNLGHDTMYWYKQDSKKFLKIMFSYNNKELIINETVPNRFSPKSPDKAHLNLHINSLELGDSAVYFCASSLRTGKGSPLHFGNGTRLTVT.

In its sample, this clonotype was seen many times. The chain joins TRBV5-1 to TRBJ2-3; TRBD1 aligns across 7 bases. CDR1 SGHRS and CDR2 YFSETQ come from the germline V gene. V lost 5 bases and J lost 0; bases outside the gene matches: 3. CDR3 length equals 14 residues. The CDR3 protein is CASRGQPSTDTQYF. Here the CDR3 DNA reads TGCGCCAGCAGGGGACAGCCTAGCACAGATACGCAGTATTTT.

This chain joins TRBV6-5 and TRBJ1-1; TRBD1 is a possible D gene (5 bases). Trimming cost V 7 bases and J 0 bases, with 6 bases left between them. Germline V gene sequence: CDR1 MNHEY, CDR2 SVGAGI. The CDR3 sequence is 12 residues long. CDR3 amino acids: CASIGVNTEAFF. The CDR3 DNA sequence: TGTGCCAGCATAGGGGTGAACACTGAAGCTTTCTTT.

Many counts were recorded for this clonotype. The rearrangement links TRBV27 to TRBJ1-5; 8 bases agree with TRBD1. This CDR3 contains 15 residues. In germline, CDR1 is MNHEY, CDR2 SMNVEV (reference sequence). Losses at the gene ends were 5 bases for V and 5 bases for J; bases not matched to a gene: 8. CDR3 amino acids: CASSPYTGGDQPQHF. The CDR3 region has the DNA TGTGCCAGCAGTCCATATACAGGGGGGGATCAGCCCCAGCATTTT.